One sample yielded the 16 T cell receptor beta chains listed below, sequenced in a study of blood T cell repertoires in COVID-19. TCRdb's copy holds only in-frame clones and misses some; the assay was immunoSEQ multiplex PCR. The repertoire consists of approximately 50,000 clones, with about 80% occurring once and the leading ten covering 20% to 30%. The sequenced sample consisted of peripheral blood. These receptors all stem from a man aged 65 to 85 with acute or convalescent COVID-19.

Only one count was recorded for this clone. The rearrangement links TRBV5-3 to TRBJ1-5; D gene ambiguous. TRBV5-3 is assigned to the ORF class and has an uncertain function. V was shortened by 6 bases and J by 5 bases, with 24 bases between the two germline ends. CDR3 length: 17 amino acids. The CDR3 protein is CARTTSWTSIIDQPQHF. CDR3 DNA sequence: TGTGCCAGAACAACATCTTGGACTTCTATTATTGATCAGCCCCAGCATTTT.

V is TRBV29-1 and J is TRBJ1-1; no clear D gene. Germline V gene lookup returns CDR1 SQVTM and CDR2 ANQGSEA. V was trimmed by 6 bases and J by 3 bases, leaving 14 bases between them. The CDR3 totals 13 residues. DNA for the CDR3: TGCAGCGTCTACCACCCCCCGGACACTGAAGCTTTCTTT. The encoded protein is CSVYHPPDTEAFF.

The chain carries TRBV7-9 and TRBJ1-1; TRBD1 matches 7 bases. The CDR3 spans 15 residues. Germline V gene sequence: CDR1 SEHNR, CDR2 FQNEAQ (reference sequence). The V gene end was trimmed by 2 bases and the J gene end by 5 bases; junction bases not matched to a gene: 8. The CDR3 reads CASSLTTGELTEAFF. The DNA of the CDR3 is TGTGCCAGCAGCTTAACCACAGGGGAGTTAACTGAAGCTTTCTTT.

The rearrangement links TRBV11-1 to TRBJ2-7, with a possible D match to TRBD2 (7 bases). V shed 3 bases and J shed 2 bases, with 11 bases lying between them. CDR1 SGHAT and CDR2 FQDESV come from the germline V gene (reference sequence). The length of the CDR3 is 14 residues. Here the CDR3 reads CASSLGGGAYEQYF. CDR3 in DNA: TGTGCCAGCAGCTTGGGAGGGGGGGCCTACGAGCAGTACTTC.

The J gene is TRBJ2-5, the V gene TRBV28; 11 bases agree with TRBD2. This CDR3 spans 13 amino acids. V lost 8 bases, J lost 5 bases, and 4 bases stayed unmatched. The germline V gene encodes CDR1 MDHEN and CDR2 SYDVKM. DNA of the CDR3: TGTGCCAGCTGTAGCGGGGGGGAGGAGACCCAGTACTTC. It is translated as CASCSGGEETQYF.

This clone was seen only a few times. The chain recombines TRBV27 with TRBJ2-2; no reliable D call. CDR1 is MNHEY and CDR2 is SMNVEV in the germline V gene (reference sequence). This CDR3 contains 13 residues. The V and J ends lost 2 bases and 5 bases respectively, with 6 bases between them. The DNA for the CDR3 is TGTGCCAGCAGTTTAGGGCAGACCGGGGAGCTGTTTTTT. Protein sequence: CASSLGQTGELFF.

V is TRBV28 and J is TRBJ2-4; 8 bases match TRBD1. The V segment lost 10 bases and the J segment 5 bases; nucleotides outside the gene matches: 1. CDR3 size: 11 residues. CDR1 and CDR2 (germline): MDHEN, SYDVKM. CDR3 nucleotide sequence: TGTGCCACGGACAGGGAAAACATTCAGTACTTC. Its translation is CATDRENIQYF.

V usage is TRBV7-2 and J usage is TRBJ1-5; D not certain. Germline lookup yields CDR1 SGHTA and CDR2 FQGNSA. There are 16 residues in the CDR3. Trimming removed 4 bases from V and 1 base from J, with 14 bases in between. CDR3 residues: CASSSESPGSNQPQHF. The CDR3 DNA is TGTGCCAGCAGCTCAGAGAGTCCCGGGAGCAATCAGCCCCAGCATTTT.

This clone was seen only once. The V and J genes are TRBV28 and TRBJ2-1, with TRBD1 identical over 7 bases. Germline V lookup: CDR1 MDHEN, CDR2 SYDVKM. Trimming removed 6 bases from V and 2 bases from J; junction bases left unmatched: 4. CDR3 size: 14 residues. CDR3 in DNA: TGTGCCAGCAGCCGACAGGGACCCTACAATGAGCAGTTCTTC. Amino acids: CASSRQGPYNEQFF.

J is TRBJ2-1 and V is TRBV25-1; D may be TRBD2 (5 bases). This CDR3 has 14 residues. In germline, CDR1 is MGHDK, CDR2 SYGVNS. Trimming removed 3 bases at V and 8 bases at J, with 14 bases between. In DNA form, the CDR3 reads TGTGCCAGCAGTGATGGTGGAGGCTGGGATGAGCAGTTCTTC. Protein sequence: CASSDGGGWDEQFF.

This clone was counted a single time. This sequence joins TRBV5-1 and TRBJ2-7; possible D gene TRBD1, 6 bases. This CDR3 is built from 12 residues. Per the germline V gene, CDR1 is SGHRS and CDR2 is YFSETQ. Trimming pared 10 bases from V and 2 bases from J, leaving 13 bases between. In nucleotides, the CDR3 is TGCGCCTTACAGGGTGGGGCCTACGAGCAGTACTTC. Translating gives CALQGGAYEQYF.

The V gene is TRBV19, the J gene TRBJ2-1; no definite D call. The CDR3 consists of 12 residues. Germline CDR1 LNHDA, CDR2 SQIVND (reference sequence). The germline V and J ends were trimmed by 0 bases and 8 bases, with 5 bases remaining between them. The CDR3 coding sequence is TGTGCCAGTAGTATAGACGGTGATGAGCAGTTCTTC. Translated, it gives CASSIDGDEQFF.

This clone showed up just a few times. This chain links TRBV5-1 with TRBJ2-1; a weak D match, TRBD1 (5 bases). Germline V lookup: CDR1 SGHRS, CDR2 YFSETQ. The CDR3 length is 13 residues. V was pared by 0 bases and J by 9 bases, with 10 bases between. The CDR3 DNA reads as TGCGCCAGCAGCTTGGATTTCCAGGGTGAGCAGTTCTTC. As protein: CASSLDFQGEQFF.

The V call is TRBV3-1 (or the pseudogene TRBV3-2), the J call TRBJ1-6; TRBD1 matches at 8 bases. The CDR3 runs to 15 residues. V lost 6 bases, J lost 5 bases, and 6 bases stayed unmatched. Germline CDR1 LGHDT, CDR2 YNNKEL (reference sequence). The CDR3 is CASRLSGGHNSPLHF. Here the CDR3 DNA reads TGTGCCAGCAGGCTATCAGGGGGCCATAATTCACCCCTCCACTTT.

This sequence joins TRBV10-3 and TRBJ2-1; D is possibly TRBD1 (5 bases). The CDR3 consists of 16 residues. Germline assignment: CDR1 ENHRY and CDR2 SYGVKD. Trimming pared 8 bases from V and 2 bases from J, leaving 19 bases between. The CDR3 bases are TGTGCCATCCTCGTCCAAGGGGCAAGGGCCTACAATGAGCAGTTCTTC. Its protein product is CAILVQGARAYNEQFF.

V is TRBV7-8 and J is TRBJ2-7; tentatively, D is TRBD1 (6 bases). The germline V gene has CDR1 SGHVS and CDR2 FQNEAQ. Trimming left V 4 bases short and J 3 bases short, with 22 bases between. The CDR3 has 17 amino acids. The CDR3 nucleotides are TGTGCCAGCAGCTCCGAGGGGAAGGGGGAAGGGGGCTACGAGCAGTACTTC. Translating it yields CASSSEGKGEGGYEQYF.